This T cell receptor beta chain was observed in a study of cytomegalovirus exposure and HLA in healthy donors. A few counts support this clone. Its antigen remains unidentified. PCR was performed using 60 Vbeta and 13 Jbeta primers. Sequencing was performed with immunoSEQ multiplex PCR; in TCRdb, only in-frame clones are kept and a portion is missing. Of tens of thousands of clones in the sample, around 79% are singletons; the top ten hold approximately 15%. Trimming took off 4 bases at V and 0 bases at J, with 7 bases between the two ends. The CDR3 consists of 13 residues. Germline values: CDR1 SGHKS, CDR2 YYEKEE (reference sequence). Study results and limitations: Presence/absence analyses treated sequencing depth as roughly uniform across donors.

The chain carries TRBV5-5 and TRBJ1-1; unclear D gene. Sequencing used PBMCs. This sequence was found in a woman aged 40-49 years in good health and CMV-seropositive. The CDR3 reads CASSALMNTEAFF. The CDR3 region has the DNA TGTGCCAGCAGCGCGCTAATGAACACTGAAGCTTTCTTT.